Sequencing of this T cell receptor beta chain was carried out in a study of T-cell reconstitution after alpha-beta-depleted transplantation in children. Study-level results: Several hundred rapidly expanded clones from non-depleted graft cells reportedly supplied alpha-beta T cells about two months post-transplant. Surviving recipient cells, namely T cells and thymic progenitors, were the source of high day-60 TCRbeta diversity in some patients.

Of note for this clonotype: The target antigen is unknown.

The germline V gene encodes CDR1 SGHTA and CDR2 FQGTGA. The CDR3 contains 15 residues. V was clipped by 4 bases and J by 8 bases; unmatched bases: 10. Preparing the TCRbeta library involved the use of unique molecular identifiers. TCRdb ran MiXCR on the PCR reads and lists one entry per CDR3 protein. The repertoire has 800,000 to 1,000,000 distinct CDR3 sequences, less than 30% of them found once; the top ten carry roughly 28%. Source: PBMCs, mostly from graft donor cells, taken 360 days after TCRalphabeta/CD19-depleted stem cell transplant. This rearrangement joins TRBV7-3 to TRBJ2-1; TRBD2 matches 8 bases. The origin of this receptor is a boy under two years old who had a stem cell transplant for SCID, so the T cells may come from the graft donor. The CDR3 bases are TGTGCCAGCAGCTCAAGGACTAGCCTGGGGTATGAGCAGTTCTTC. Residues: CASSSRTSLGYEQFF.